The next 4 T cell receptor beta chains were all read from a single sample in a study of blood T cell repertoires in COVID-19. Assay used: immunoSEQ multiplex PCR; TCRdb lists only in-frame clones, some missing. The sample has approximately 160,000 clones, 80% to 85% seen once. The sequencing sample was made of peripheral blood. Receptor source: an older woman with acute or convalescent COVID-19.

This chain uses TRBV20-1 with TRBJ2-5; TRBD2 might be the D (6 bases). The V and J ends lost 7 bases and 5 bases respectively, with 11 bases between them. The CDR3 totals 11 residues. Germline values: CDR1 DFQATT, CDR2 SNEGSKA (reference sequence). The CDR3: CSGKRGETQYF. CDR3 coding DNA: TGCAGTGGTAAACGGGGGGAGACCCAGTACTTC.

This chain connects TRBV27 to TRBJ1-6; D is uncertain. Trimming removed 5 bases at V and 10 bases at J, with 15 bases between. The CDR3 length is 14 residues. CDR1 is MNHEY and CDR2 is SMNVEV in the germline V gene (reference sequence). The CDR3: CASSNLQRGSPLHF. The DNA of the CDR3 is TGTGCCAGCAGTAATTTACAGAGAGGGTCACCCCTCCACTTT.

The chain uses TRBV2 and TRBJ1-6, with 10 nucleotides matching TRBD1. Per the germline V gene, CDR1 is SNHLY and CDR2 is FYNNEI. Trimming at V came to 7 bases and at J to 10 bases, leaving 10 bases not matched to a gene. The CDR3 is made up of 15 amino acids. The CDR3, as DNA: TGTGCCAGCACCTCATCGGGGACAGGGGTCTCACCCCTCCACTTT. The encoded protein is CASTSSGTGVSPLHF. Drawing the rest from reference TRBV2 and TRBJ1-6, the complete variable domain is EPEVTQTPSHQVTQMGQEVILRCVPISNHLYFYWYRQILGQKVEFLVSFYNNEISEKSEIFDDQFSVERPDGSNFTLKIRSTKLEDSAMYFCASTSSGTGVSPLHFGNGTRLTVT.

The chain carries TRBV27 and TRBJ1-2; D call uncertain. This CDR3 contains 13 residues. The V end lost 0 bases, the J end lost 2 bases, and 4 bases lay between the germline ends. Germline loops: CDR1 MNHEY, CDR2 SMNVEV (reference sequence). CDR3 sequence: CASSLSSNYGYTF. In nucleotides, the CDR3 is TGTGCCAGCAGTTTATCGTCGAACTATGGCTACACCTTC.